The TCR beta chain described here comes from a study of T cells in localized non-small cell lung cancer. Whole-study results and caveats: Elevated blood T cell density was associated with longer overall survival.

Between the trimmed V and J ends, which lost 4 bases and 3 bases, there was a span of 16 bases. Germline V lookup: CDR1 SGHTS, CDR2 YDEGEE. The CDR3 consists of 16 residues. The protocol was immunoSEQ multiplex PCR, while the TCRdb copy is restricted to in-frame clones and leaves out a portion. This sample has about 46,000 clones, with 80% to 85% found just once. As for this clone: Its antigen is undetermined.

This sample comprised peripheral blood mononuclear cells, obtained before any cancer treatment. This receptor was taken from a man aged 35 to 69 with stage III lung adenocarcinoma. The chain recombines TRBV5-8 with TRBJ2-2; perhaps TRBD1 as D (5 bases). In nucleotides, the CDR3 is TGTGCCAGCAGCCTGGGTCGTGGGGCCTACACCGGGGAGCTGTTTTTT. This codes for CASSLGRGAYTGELFF. Full variable domain (outside the CDR3, taken from reference TRBV5-8 and TRBJ2-2): EAGVTQSPTHLIKTRGQQATLRCSPISGHTSVYWYQQALGLGLQFLLWYDEGEERNRGNFPPRFSGRQFPNYSSELNVNALELEDSALYLCASSLGRGAYTGELFFGEGSRLTVL.